The rows below give T cell receptor beta chains drawn from one sample of a study of cytomegalovirus exposure and HLA in healthy donors. Profiled with immunoSEQ multiplex PCR; TCRdb holds only in-frame clones, not every one. The sample shows 150,000 to 200,000 clones, approximately 80% of them seen only once. The source material was PBMCs. Receptor source: a woman aged 40 to 50 in good health and CMV-seropositive. Each CDR3 is given with its conserved first and last residue. A D gene is named only where the DNA matches it firmly. Clone size is not always given. Where it is, it says once, few, many or a class for expanded clones.

D gene	clone size	V gene	J gene	CDR3 protein	CDR3 DNA
-	-	TRBV25-1	TRBJ1-4	CASSLTRGGGEKLFF	TGTGCCAGCAGTCTCACCCGGGGGGGAGGCGAAAAACTGTTTTTT
TRBD1	-	TRBV28	TRBJ1-5	CASSSKDRHNQPQHF	TGTGCCAGCAGCTCAAAGGACAGGCACAATCAGCCCCAGCATTTT
-	-	TRBV19	TRBJ1-1	CASSPGGWNTEAFF	TGTGCCAGTAGTCCAGGTGGGTGGAACACTGAAGCTTTCTTT
TRBD1	-	TRBV9	TRBJ1-2	CASSATDRVDYGYTF	TGTGCCAGCAGCGCTACCGACAGGGTTGACTATGGCTACACCTTC
-	-	TRBV11-1	TRBJ1-2	CASSLNPLTGSDGYTF	TGTGCCAGCAGCCTTAACCCTCTAACAGGATCGGACGGCTACACCTTC
-	-	TRBV5-1	TRBJ2-1	CASSLEGLNRVSEQFF	TGCGCCAGCAGCTTGGAAGGCCTAAACAGGGTCAGTGAGCAGTTCTTC
-	-	TRBV13	TRBJ2-7	CASSQRQLYEQYF	TGTGCCAGCAGCCAAAGACAGCTCTACGAGCAGTACTTC
TRBD1	once	TRBV7-6	TRBJ1-2	CASSSQTGFGGYTF	TGTGCCAGCAGCTCGCAGACAGGGTTTGGTGGCTACACCTTC
TRBD2	few	TRBV5-1	TRBJ2-3	CASHPLAGGVSSDTDTQYF	TGCGCCAGTCACCCCCTAGCGGGGGGAGTGTCGAGTGATACAGATACGCAGTATTTT
TRBD2	-	TRBV9	TRBJ2-3	CASSVTGGGGDTQYF	TGTGCCAGCAGCGTGACGGGCGGGGGGGGAGATACGCAGTATTTT
-	-	TRBV2	TRBJ2-1	CASSEARGSNEQFF	TGTGCCAGCTCCGAGGCGCGGGGTAGCAATGAGCAGTTCTTC
-	few	TRBV7-9	TRBJ2-7	CASSLGLEQYF	TGTGCCAGCAGCTTAGGTCTAGAGCAGTACTTC
TRBD2	-	TRBV29-1	TRBJ2-1	CSVGLAGWNEQFF	TGCAGCGTAGGACTAGCGGGGTGGAATGAGCAGTTCTTC
-	-	TRBV9	TRBJ1-5	CASSRGANQPQHF	TGTGCCAGCAGCCGTGGGGCCAATCAGCCCCAGCATTTT
-	-	TRBV28	TRBJ2-7	CASSSLINEQYF	TGTGCCAGCAGTTCCCTAATTAACGAGCAGTACTTC
TRBD1	-	TRBV7-8	TRBJ1-5	CASSLRDRAIQPQHF	TGTGCCAGCAGCTTAAGGGACAGGGCCATTCAGCCCCAGCATTTT
TRBD1	-	TRBV2	TRBJ1-2	CASRRGPGQGAVGYTF	TGTGCCAGCAGGAGGGGTCCGGGACAGGGGGCTGTTGGCTACACCTTC
TRBD2	few	TRBV28	TRBJ2-7	CASSSSLRTSFYEQYF	TGTGCCAGCAGTTCCTCCCTGCGGACTAGCTTCTACGAGCAGTACTTC
-	many	TRBV23-1	TRBJ1-6	CASSSSGSPLHF	TGCGCCAGCTCGTCCTCCGGTTCACCCCTCCACTTT
-	-	TRBV10-2	TRBJ2-1	CAAGGLYNEQFF	TGCGCGGCAGGGGGGCTCTACAATGAGCAGTTCTTC
-	-	TRBV15	TRBJ2-2	CATSRDQGYAGELFF	TGTGCCACCAGCAGAGACCAGGGGTACGCCGGGGAGCTGTTTTTT
TRBD1	-	TRBV5-4	TRBJ2-7	CASRPQGGPYEQYF	TGTGCCAGCAGGCCACAGGGGGGCCCCTACGAGCAGTACTTC
-	once	TRBV7-2	TRBJ2-5	CASSLDNRAQTQYF	TGTGCCAGCAGCTTAGATAATCGCGCTCAGACCCAGTACTTC
-	-	TRBV6-5	TRBJ2-1	CASSSGYNEQFF	TGTGCCAGCAGTTCCGGCTACAATGAGCAGTTCTTC
-	few	TRBV5-1	TRBJ2-1	CASSLGLTSNNEQFF	TGCGCCAGCAGCTTAGGATTAACTAGTAACAATGAGCAGTTCTTC
-	-	TRBV5-6	TRBJ2-3	CASSLRLLGGNTQYF	TGTGCCAGCAGCTTGAGACTTCTCGGGGGAAATACGCAGTATTTT
-	-	TRBV19	TRBJ1-3	CASSVVSGNTIYF	TGTGCCAGTAGTGTCGTCTCTGGAAACACCATATATTTT
-	-	TRBV5-5	TRBJ1-1	CASSPIRQSNTEAFF	TGTGCCAGCAGCCCTATAAGACAGTCGAACACTGAAGCTTTCTTT
-	-	TRBV27	TRBJ2-3	CASSPRDLRDTQYF	TGTGCCAGCAGCCCCCGGGACTTAAGGGATACGCAGTATTTT
-	few	TRBV7-3	TRBJ2-3	CASSPVGGAADTQYF	TGTGCCAGCAGCCCAGTCGGCGGGGCCGCGGATACGCAGTATTTT
-	few	TRBV4-2	TRBJ2-7	CASSQERGYEQYF	TGTGCCAGCAGCCAAGAGAGGGGGTACGAGCAGTACTTC
TRBD1	-	TRBV9	TRBJ1-1	CASSVGGTGFSPFF	TGTGCCAGCAGCGTAGGAGGGACAGGGTTTTCTCCTTTCTTT
-	few	TRBV19	TRBJ1-1	CASSIVGGGPLRRNTEAFF	TGTGCCAGTAGTATAGTCGGGGGGGGCCCCCTTCGGCGGAACACTGAAGCTTTCTTT
-	-	TRBV6-5	TRBJ2-5	CASSYGGNFQETQYF	TGTGCCAGCAGTTACGGGGGGAATTTTCAAGAGACCCAGTACTTC